This T cell receptor beta chain appears in the sequencing data of a study of beta chain features in type 1 diabetes. General study results and limits: Among patients, naive, central memory and Treg TCRB repertoires appeared more similar than among healthy donors. Type 1 diabetes patients had fewer VDJ junction insertions and more deletions. In every one of the four CD4+ subsets, TCRB CDR3s were moderately but significantly shorter in Type 1 diabetes patients.

A CD45RO/CCR7/CD25/CD127/CD95/CD27 panel sorted naive, central memory, regulatory and stem cell-like memory CD4+ cells. The whole isolated RNA underwent reverse transcription, so sequencing captured expressed TCRB transcripts. TCRdb's table, derived via immunoSEQ multiplex PCR, lists solely in-frame clones and lacks some. This sample carries about 230,000 clones, over 7.5% of them seen once, and the ten largest clones take under 0.045%. This clone has more than one count but fewer than ten. Its antigen is unknown. CDR3 size: 16 residues. Losses at the gene ends were 10 bases for V and 0 bases for J; bases not matched to a gene: 13. Looked up from germline, CDR1 is MNHNY and CDR2 is SVGAGI (reference sequence).

This receptor was obtained from a woman aged 18-29 years in good health. The material sequenced was naive CD4+ T cells from blood. This chain uses TRBV6-6 with TRBJ2-3, with 7 bases lining up with TRBD2. In nucleotides, the CDR3 is TGTGCCATTATGAACAAGCGGGGCATTAGCACAGATACGCAGTATTTT. Residues: CAIMNKRGISTDTQYF.